This entry concerns a single T cell receptor (beta chain). The target antigen is unknown. This record belongs to a study of T cell responses to AZD1222 COVID-19 vaccine. Study results and limitations: No day 14 peak samples; only post-peak repertoires were characterized.

With 0 bases removed from V and 1 base from J, the gap between germline ends came to 10 bases. Per germline, CDR1 SQVTM and CDR2 ANQGSEA. CDR3 length equals 15 residues. Here immunoSEQ multiplex PCR was the method, and the copy in TCRdb shows in-frame clones only, minus some. The sample holds 130,000 to 150,000 clones; approximately 89% are singletons and the top ten take 1.5% to 2%. This TCR was recovered from an adult who received the AZD1222 COVID-19 vaccine. The material was peripheral blood, obtained 28 days after the second AZD1222 dose. The chain employs TRBV29-1 and TRBJ1-3; D gene uncertain. DNA of the CDR3: TGCAGCGTTGAAGATGTAGGACGGTCTGGAAACACCATATATTTT. Its protein is CSVEDVGRSGNTIYF.